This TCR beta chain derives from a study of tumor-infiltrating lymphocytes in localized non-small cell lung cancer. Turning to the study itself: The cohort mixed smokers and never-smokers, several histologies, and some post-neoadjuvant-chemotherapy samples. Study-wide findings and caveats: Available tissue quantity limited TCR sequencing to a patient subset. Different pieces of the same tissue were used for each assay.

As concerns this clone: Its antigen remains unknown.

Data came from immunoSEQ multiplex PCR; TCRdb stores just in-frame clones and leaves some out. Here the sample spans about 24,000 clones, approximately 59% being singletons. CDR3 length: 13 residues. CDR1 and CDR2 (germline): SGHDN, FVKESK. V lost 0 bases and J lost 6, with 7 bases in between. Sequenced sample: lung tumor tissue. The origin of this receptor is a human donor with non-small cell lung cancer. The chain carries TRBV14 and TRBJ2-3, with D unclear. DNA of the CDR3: TGTGCCAGCAGCCAAGAAAGAGAGGATACGCAGTATTTT. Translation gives CASSQEREDTQYF. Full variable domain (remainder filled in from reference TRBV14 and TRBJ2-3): EAGVTQFPSHSVIEKGQTVTLRCDPISGHDNLYWYRRVMGKEIKFLLHFVKESKQDESGMPNNRFLAERTGGTYSTLKVQPAELEDSGVYFCASSQEREDTQYFGPGTRLTVL.